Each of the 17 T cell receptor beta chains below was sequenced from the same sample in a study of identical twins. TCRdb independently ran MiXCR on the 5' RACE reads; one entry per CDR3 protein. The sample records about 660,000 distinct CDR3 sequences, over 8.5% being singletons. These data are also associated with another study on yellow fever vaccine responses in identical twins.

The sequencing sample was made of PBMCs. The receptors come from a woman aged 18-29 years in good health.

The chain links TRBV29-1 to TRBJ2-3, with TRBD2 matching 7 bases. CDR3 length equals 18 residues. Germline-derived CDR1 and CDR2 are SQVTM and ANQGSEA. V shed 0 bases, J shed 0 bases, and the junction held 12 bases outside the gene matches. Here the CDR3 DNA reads TGCAGCGTTGAAGACATCTTGTGGGGGGGGGTAAGCACAGATACGCAGTATTTT. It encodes CSVEDILWGGVSTDTQYF.

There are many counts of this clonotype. The CDR3 here is CASSQATDTSTDTQYF. DNA of the CDR3: TGTGCCAGCAGCCAAGCGACAGACACTAGCACAGATACGCAGTATTTT. This sequence joins TRBV3-1 and TRBJ2-3, with D possibly TRBD1 on 5 matching bases. V was shortened by 1 base and J by 0 bases, with 11 bases between the two germline ends. Germline V lookup: CDR1 LGHDT, CDR2 YNNKEL (reference sequence). The length of the CDR3 is 16 residues.

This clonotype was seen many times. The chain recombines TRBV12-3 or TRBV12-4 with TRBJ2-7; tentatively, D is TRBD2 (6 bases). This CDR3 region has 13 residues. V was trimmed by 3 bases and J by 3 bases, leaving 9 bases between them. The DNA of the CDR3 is TGTGCCAGCAGTTTTAGGCGGGACTACGAGCAGTACTTC. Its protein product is CASSFRRDYEQYF.

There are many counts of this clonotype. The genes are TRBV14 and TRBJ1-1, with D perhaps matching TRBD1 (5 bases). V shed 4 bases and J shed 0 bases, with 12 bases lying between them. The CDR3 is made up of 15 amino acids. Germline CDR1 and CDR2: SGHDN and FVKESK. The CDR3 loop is CASSPTWGVNTEAFF. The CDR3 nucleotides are TGTGCCAGCAGCCCGACCTGGGGGGTGAACACTGAAGCTTTCTTT.

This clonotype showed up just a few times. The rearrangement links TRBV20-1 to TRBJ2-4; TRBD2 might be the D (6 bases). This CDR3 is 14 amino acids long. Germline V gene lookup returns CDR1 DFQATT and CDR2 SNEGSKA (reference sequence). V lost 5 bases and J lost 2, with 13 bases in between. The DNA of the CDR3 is TGCAGTGCTTCATACGGGAGCCCCAAAAACATTCAGTACTTC. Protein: CSASYGSPKNIQYF.

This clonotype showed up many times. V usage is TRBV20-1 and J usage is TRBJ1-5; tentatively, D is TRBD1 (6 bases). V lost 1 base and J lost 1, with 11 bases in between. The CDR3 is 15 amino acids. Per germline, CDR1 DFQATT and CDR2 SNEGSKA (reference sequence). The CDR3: CSARVGQGSNQPQHF. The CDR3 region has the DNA TGCAGTGCTAGAGTCGGGCAGGGGAGCAATCAGCCCCAGCATTTT.

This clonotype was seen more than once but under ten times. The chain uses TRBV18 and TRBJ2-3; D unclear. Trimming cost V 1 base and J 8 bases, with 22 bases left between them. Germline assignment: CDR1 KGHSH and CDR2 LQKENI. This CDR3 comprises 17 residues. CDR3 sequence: CASSPLGSTVGEGTQYF. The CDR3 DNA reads TGTGCCAGCTCACCACTGGGTTCCACAGTGGGTGAAGGTACGCAGTATTTT.

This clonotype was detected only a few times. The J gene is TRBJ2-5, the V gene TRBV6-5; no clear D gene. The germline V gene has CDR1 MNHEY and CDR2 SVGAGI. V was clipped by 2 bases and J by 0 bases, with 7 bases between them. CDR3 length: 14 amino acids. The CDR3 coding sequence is TGTGCCAGCAGTTACACGCGGAACCAAGAGACCCAGTACTTC. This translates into CASSYTRNQETQYF.

The CDR3 reads CASRSRTGNTIYF. CDR3 in DNA: TGTGCCAGCAGGAGCAGGACTGGAAACACCATATATTTT. This chain joins TRBV4-2 and TRBJ1-3; the D is unclear. The CDR3 has 13 amino acids. Germline V gene data show CDR1 as LGHNA and CDR2 as YNFKEQ. V lost 6 bases to trimming and J lost 2 bases, with 8 bases between them.

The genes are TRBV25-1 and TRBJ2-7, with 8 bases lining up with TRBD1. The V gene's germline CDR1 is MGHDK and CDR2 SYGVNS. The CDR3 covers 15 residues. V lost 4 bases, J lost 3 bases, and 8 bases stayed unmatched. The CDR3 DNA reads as TGTGCCAGCAGTGCGTCGACAGGGGTTTACTACGAGCAGTACTTC. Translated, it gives CASSASTGVYYEQYF.

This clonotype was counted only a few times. CDR3 in amino acids: CASSQVTPAGTEAFF. The CDR3 DNA is TGCGCCAGCAGCCAAGTTACCCCGGCGGGTACTGAAGCTTTCTTT. This chain uses TRBV4-1 with TRBJ1-1; D uncertain. Germline V gene sequence: CDR1 MGHRA, CDR2 YSYEKL. The CDR3 contains 15 residues. V was cut by 1 base and J by 5 bases, with 14 bases left in between.

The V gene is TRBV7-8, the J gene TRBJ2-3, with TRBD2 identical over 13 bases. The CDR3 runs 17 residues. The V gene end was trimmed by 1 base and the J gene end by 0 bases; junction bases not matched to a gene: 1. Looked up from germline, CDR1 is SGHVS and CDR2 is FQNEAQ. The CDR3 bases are TGTGCCAGCAGCTTAGTGGGACTAGCGGGGAGCACAGATACGCAGTATTTT. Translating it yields CASSLVGLAGSTDTQYF.

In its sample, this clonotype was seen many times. The CDR3 region has the DNA TGTGCCAGCCGCAGGACAGGGGGCTCGGAGACCCAGTACTTC. Its translation is CASRRTGGSETQYF. The chain links TRBV6-1 to TRBJ2-5, with TRBD1 matching 11 bases. J lost 5 bases, V lost 8 bases, and 7 bases had no gene match. The CDR3 is 14 amino acids. From germline, CDR1 is MNHNS and CDR2 SASEGT.

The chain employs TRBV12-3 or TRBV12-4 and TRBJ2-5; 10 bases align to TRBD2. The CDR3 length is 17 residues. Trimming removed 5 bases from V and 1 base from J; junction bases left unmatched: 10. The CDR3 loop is CASSGGLAEGRQETQYF. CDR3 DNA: TGTGCCAGCAGTGGAGGACTAGCGGAGGGCCGCCAAGAGACCCAGTACTTC.

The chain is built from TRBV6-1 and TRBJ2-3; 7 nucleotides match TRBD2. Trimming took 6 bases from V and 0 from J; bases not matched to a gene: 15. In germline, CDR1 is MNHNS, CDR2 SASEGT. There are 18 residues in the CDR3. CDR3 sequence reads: CASSQNSLARSSTDTQYF. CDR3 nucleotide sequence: TGTGCCAGCAGCCAAAACTCACTAGCGCGATCTAGCACAGATACGCAGTATTTT.

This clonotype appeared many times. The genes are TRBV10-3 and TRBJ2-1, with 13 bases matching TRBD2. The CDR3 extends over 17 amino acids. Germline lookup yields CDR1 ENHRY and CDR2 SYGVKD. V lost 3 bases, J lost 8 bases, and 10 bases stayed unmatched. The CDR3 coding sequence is TGTGCCATCAGTGACCTTCTAGGACTAGCGGGGGCCCATGAGCAGTTCTTC. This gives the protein CAISDLLGLAGAHEQFF.

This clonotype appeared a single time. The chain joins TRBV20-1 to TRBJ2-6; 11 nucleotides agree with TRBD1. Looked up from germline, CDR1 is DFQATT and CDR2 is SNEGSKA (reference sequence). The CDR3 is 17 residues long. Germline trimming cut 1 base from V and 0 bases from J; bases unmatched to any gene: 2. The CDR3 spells CSARGGTGGSGANVLTF. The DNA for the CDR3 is TGCAGTGCTAGAGGCGGGACAGGGGGCTCTGGGGCCAACGTCCTGACTTTC.